This T cell receptor (beta chain) was recorded in a study of human T cells and chemical hapten exposure. Trimming shortened V by 4 bases and J by 5 bases, and 17 bases separated the two germline ends. In germline, CDR1 is LGHNA, CDR2 YSLEER. The CDR3 has 16 amino acids. TCRdb analysed the RACE reads with MiXCR anew, one entry per CDR3 protein. The data show approximately 260,000 distinct CDR3 sequences, with 7.5% to 8% seen just once and around 1.2% held by the top ten. Time point noted: pre-sensitization, week 0. As for treatment: therapeutic diphenylcyclopropenone sensitization with weekly scalp DPC. Sample donors consisted of patients with alopecia, aged 18 to 70 years, who were suitable for DPC.

This chain uses TRBV4-3 with TRBJ2-2; unclear D gene. The source is a man between 18 and 29 years old with alopecia areata. Some clones in this sample may be carry-over from other donors' samples. This material consisted of whole blood, taken in connection with sensitization to the hapten diphenylcyclopropenone (DPC). The CDR3 protein is CASSREVLGGTGELFF. The CDR3 DNA is TGCGCCAGCAGCCGAGAGGTCTTAGGTGGGACCGGGGAGCTGTTTTTT.